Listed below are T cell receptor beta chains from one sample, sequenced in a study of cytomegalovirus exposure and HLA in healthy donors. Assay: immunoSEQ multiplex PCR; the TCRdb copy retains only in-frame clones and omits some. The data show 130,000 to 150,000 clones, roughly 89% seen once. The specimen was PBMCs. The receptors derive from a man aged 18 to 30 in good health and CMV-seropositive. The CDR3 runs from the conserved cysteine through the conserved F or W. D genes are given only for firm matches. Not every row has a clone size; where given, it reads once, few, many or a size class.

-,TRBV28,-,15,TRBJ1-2,CASSMGGEANYGYTF,TGTGCCAGCAGCATGGGGGGGGAAGCTAACTATGGCTACACCTTC
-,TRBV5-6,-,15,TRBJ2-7,CASNRGGSMQDEQYF,TGTGCCAGCAACAGGGGAGGCTCAATGCAGGACGAGCAGTACTTC
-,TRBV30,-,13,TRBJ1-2,CAWNTGYNYGYTF,TGTGCCTGGAATACAGGTTACAACTATGGCTACACCTTC
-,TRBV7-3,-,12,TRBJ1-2,CASSLSGDGYTF,TGTGCCAGCAGCTTAAGCGGAGATGGCTACACCTTC
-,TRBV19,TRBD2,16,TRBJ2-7,CASSSPGSGSSYEQYF,TGTGCCAGTAGTTCCCCCGGGAGCGGGAGCTCCTACGAGCAGTACTTC
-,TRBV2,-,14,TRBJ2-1,CASRDSSSYNEQFF,TGTGCCAGCAGGGACTCAAGCTCCTACAATGAGCAGTTCTTC
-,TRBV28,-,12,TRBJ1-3,CASTSGRDTIYF,TGTGCCAGCACCAGCGGGAGGGACACCATATATTTT
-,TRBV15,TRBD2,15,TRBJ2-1,CATFSATSDHNEQFF,TGTGCCACCTTTTCGGCGACTAGCGATCACAATGAGCAGTTCTTC
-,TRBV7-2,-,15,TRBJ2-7,CASSPRWQGSDEQYF,TGTGCCAGCAGCCCAAGATGGCAGGGAAGCGACGAGCAGTACTTC
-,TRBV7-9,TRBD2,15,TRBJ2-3,CASSTRLASTDTQYF,TGTGCCAGCAGCACCAGACTAGCGAGCACAGATACGCAGTATTTT
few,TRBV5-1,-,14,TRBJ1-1,CASSLAGENTEAFF,TGCGCCAGCAGCTTGGCGGGGGAGAACACTGAAGCTTTCTTT
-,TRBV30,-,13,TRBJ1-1,CAWSVQSDTEAFF,TGTGCCTGGAGTGTACAGTCTGACACTGAAGCTTTCTTT
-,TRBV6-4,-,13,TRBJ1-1,CASSVTGATEAFF,TGTGCCAGCAGTGTTACAGGTGCCACTGAAGCTTTCTTT
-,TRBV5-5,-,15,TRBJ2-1,CASSLAVSGNNEQFF,TGTGCCAGCAGCTTGGCAGTTAGCGGCAACAATGAGCAGTTCTTC
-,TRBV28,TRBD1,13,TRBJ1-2,CASYQQGARGYTF,TGTGCCAGCTACCAACAGGGGGCGCGTGGCTACACCTTC
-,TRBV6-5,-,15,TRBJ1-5,CASSYSGSSNQPQHF,TGTGCCAGCAGTTACTCCGGGAGCAGCAATCAGCCCCAGCATTTT
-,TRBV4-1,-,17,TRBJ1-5,CASSQGRGSKGNQPQHF,TGCGCCAGCAGCCAAGGGAGGGGATCGAAGGGCAATCAGCCCCAGCATTTT
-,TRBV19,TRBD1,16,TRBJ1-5,CASSPGTVYSNQPQHF,TGTGCCAGTAGTCCCGGGACAGTTTATAGCAATCAGCCCCAGCATTTT
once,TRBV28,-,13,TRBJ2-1,CASRDWTYNEQFF,TGTGCCAGCAGGGACTGGACCTACAATGAGCAGTTCTTC
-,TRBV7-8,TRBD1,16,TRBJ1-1,CASSLIDRELTTEAFF,TGTGCCAGCAGCTTGATCGACAGGGAATTGACGACTGAAGCTTTCTTT
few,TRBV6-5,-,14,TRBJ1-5,CASSYGSGNQPQHF,TGTGCCAGCAGTTACGGGTCAGGGAATCAGCCCCAGCATTTT
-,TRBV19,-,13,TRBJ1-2,CASSIDGYYGYTF,TGTGCCAGTAGTATAGACGGGTACTATGGCTACACCTTC